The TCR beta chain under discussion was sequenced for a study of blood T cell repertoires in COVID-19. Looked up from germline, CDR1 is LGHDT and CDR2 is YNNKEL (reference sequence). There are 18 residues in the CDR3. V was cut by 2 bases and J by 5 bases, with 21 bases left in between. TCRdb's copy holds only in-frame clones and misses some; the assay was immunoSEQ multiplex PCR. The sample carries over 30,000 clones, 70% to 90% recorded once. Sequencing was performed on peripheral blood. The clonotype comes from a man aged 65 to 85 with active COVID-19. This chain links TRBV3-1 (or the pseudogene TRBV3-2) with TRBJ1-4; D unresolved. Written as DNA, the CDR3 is TGTGCCAGCAGCCAATGGGCTGGCCGGGGAAGTCAGAATGAAAAACTGTTTTTT. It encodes CASSQWAGRGSQNEKLFF.